Listed below are T cell receptor beta chains from one sample, sequenced in a study of Ad26.COV2.S vaccination and SARS-CoV-2 variants. Assay: immunoSEQ multiplex PCR; the TCRdb copy retains only in-frame clones and omits some. In the table there are 400,000 to 500,000 clones, 89% of which are singletons. The sequenced sample was peripheral blood, obtained in a trial of Ad26.COV2.S vaccine versus placebo. The receptors derive from a person aged 18 to 65 who received the Ad26.COV2.S COVID-19 vaccine or a placebo. CDR3s include the opening cysteine and the closing phenylalanine or tryptophan. The order of the fields is clone size, J gene, V gene, D gene, CDR3 DNA, CDR3 protein. D genes are given only for firm matches. The listing skips clone size in some rows; elsewhere it reads once, few, many or a size class.

NA | TRBJ1-5 | TRBV15 | NA | TGTGCCACCAGCAGAGAAGCGGGGGATCAGCCCCAGCATTTT | CATSREAGDQPQHF
NA | TRBJ2-2 | TRBV5-1 | TRBD2 | TGCGCCAGCAGCTTGAAGGCGGGAGTTGGGACCGGGGAGCTGTTTTTT | CASSLKAGVGTGELFF
NA | TRBJ2-5 | TRBV5-1 | TRBD2 | TGCGCCAGCAGCCCTCTGCCTAGCGGGGGGATGGAGACCCAGTACTTC | CASSPLPSGGMETQYF
NA | TRBJ2-4 | TRBV7-3 | TRBD1 | TGTGCCAGCAGCCCCGACAGGGCGAGCAACATTCAGTACTTC | CASSPDRASNIQYF
NA | TRBJ1-2 | TRBV20-1 | NA | TGCAGTGCTAGTTGGGTCTATGGCTACACCTTC | CSASWVYGYTF
NA | TRBJ1-5 | TRBV28 | TRBD1 | TGTGCCAGCGGACCGGGACAGGGAATATATAGCAATCAGCCCCAGCATTTT | CASGPGQGIYSNQPQHF
NA | TRBJ1-1 | TRBV28 | NA | TGTGCCAGCAGTCTCCCCCTCCGGGTGAACACTGAAGCTTTCTTT | CASSLPLRVNTEAFF
once | TRBJ1-2 | TRBV7-2 | NA | TGTGCCAGCAGCTTACCCTCGGCGGGGGGAAGCTATGGCTACACCTTC | CASSLPSAGGSYGYTF
NA | TRBJ2-1 | TRBV14 | NA | TGTGCCAGCAGCCTCGAAATCAGGTGGCCCCCCCATGAGCAGTTCTTC | CASSLEIRWPPHEQFF
NA | TRBJ2-3 | TRBV3-1/TRBV3-2 | NA | TGTGCCAGCAGCCGCTGGGGGACTAGCACAGATACGCAGTATTTT | CASSRWGTSTDTQYF
once | TRBJ1-6 | TRBV21-1 | NA | TGTGCCAGCAGCACGGGACAGGGTAACTCACCCCTCCACTTT | CASSTGQGNSPLHF
NA | TRBJ2-5 | TRBV6-1 | NA | TGTGCCAGCAGTGAAGTCGACGGACCAAAAGAGACCCAGTACTTC | CASSEVDGPKETQYF
NA | TRBJ2-5 | TRBV7-9 | TRBD1 | TGTGCCAGCAGCTTAGGGGGGACAGTTCAAGAGACCCAGTACTTC | CASSLGGTVQETQYF
NA | TRBJ2-3 | TRBV7-2 | TRBD1 | TGTGCCAGCAGCCGGGGACAGCCAAGCACAGATACGCAGTATTTT | CASSRGQPSTDTQYF
NA | TRBJ2-5 | TRBV5-1 | TRBD1 | TGCGCCAGCAGCGGACAGGGCGGACCTCAAGAGACCCAGTACTTC | CASSGQGGPQETQYF
NA | TRBJ2-3 | TRBV13 | TRBD1 | TGTGCCAGCAGCTTCTGGACAGGGCCAGATACGCAGTATTTT | CASSFWTGPDTQYF
NA | TRBJ2-7 | TRBV27 | TRBD1 | TGTGCCAGCAGTTTAGCTCCCGCCGGACAGGGCTACGAGCAGTACTTC | CASSLAPAGQGYEQYF
NA | TRBJ2-3 | TRBV6-4 | TRBD2 | TGTGCCAGCAGCGCTAGCGGGAGAAAGACGCAGTATTTT | CASSASGRKTQYF
NA | TRBJ1-2 | TRBV10-3 | TRBD1 | TGTGCCATCAGCCGGCAGCAGGGGGTACAATCTAACTATGGCTACACCTTC | CAISRQQGVQSNYGYTF
NA | TRBJ1-3 | TRBV19 | NA | TGTGCCACAAACGCTCGGGACAAAGGAAACACCATATATTTT | CATNARDKGNTIYF
few | TRBJ2-1 | TRBV7-3 | NA | TGTGCCAGCAGCCCGACTAGGGACACGTTGCATGAGCAGTTCTTC | CASSPTRDTLHEQFF
NA | TRBJ2-4 | TRBV28 | NA | TGTGCCAGCAGTTTAGGCGCTTGGCTCGGGAGTGGCATTCAGTACTTC | CASSLGAWLGSGIQYF
NA | TRBJ2-3 | TRBV7-2 | TRBD2 | TGTGCCAGCAGCCTTCCCCTTAGCGGGGGGGTAACTAGCACAGATACGCAGTATTTT | CASSLPLSGGVTSTDTQYF
once | TRBJ2-1 | TRBV30 | NA | TGTGCCTGGAGTGCCAGTCCACCCGCCCTGTACAATGAGCAGTTCTTC | CAWSASPPALYNEQFF
NA | TRBJ1-6 | TRBV6-5 | NA | TGTGCCAGCAGTTGGATTCCGGGACAACCCCTCCACTTT | CASSWIPGQPLHF
NA | TRBJ1-1 | TRBV14 | NA | TGTGCCAGCAGCCGGGTGAGCACTGAAGCTTTCTTT | CASSRVSTEAFF
NA | TRBJ2-6 | TRBV11-3 | TRBD1 | TGTGCCAGCAGCTCATCGCTGTGGGGGACAGGCGGACCTGGGGCCAACGTCCTGACTTTC | CASSSSLWGTGGPGANVLTF
NA | TRBJ2-2 | TRBV4-1 | NA | TGCGCCAGCAGCCAGCTCCTATTGGACAGTGCGAACACCGGGGAGCTGTTTTTT | CASSQLLLDSANTGELFF
NA | TRBJ1-1 | TRBV6-2/TRBV6-3 | NA | TGTGCCAGCAGTTACGGGGGGAACACTGAAGCTTTCTTT | CASSYGGNTEAFF
NA | TRBJ1-1 | TRBV15 | TRBD1 | TGTGCCACCAGCACAGGACAGGTGAACACTGAAGCTTTCTTT | CATSTGQVNTEAFF
NA | TRBJ1-2 | TRBV7-9 | TRBD1 | TGTGCCAGCAGCTTAGCAGGGACAGCCTTATTTCTCTATGGCTACACCTTC | CASSLAGTALFLYGYTF
once | TRBJ2-2 | TRBV7-3 | TRBD1 | TGTGCCAGCAGCCCTCAGACAGGGGTCCTCACCGGGGAGCTGTTTTTT | CASSPQTGVLTGELFF
NA | TRBJ1-2 | TRBV4-2 | NA | TGTGCCAGCAGGGCGGAGGACTATGGCTACACCTTC | CASRAEDYGYTF
NA | TRBJ2-1 | TRBV12-3/TRBV12-4 | NA | TGTGCCAGCAGTTTCGTGAATTACAATGAGCAGTTCTTC | CASSFVNYNEQFF
NA | TRBJ1-6 | TRBV3-1/TRBV3-2 | NA | TGTGCCAGCAGCCAGGGCTCACCCCTCCACTTT | CASSQGSPLHF
NA | TRBJ2-7 | TRBV19 | NA | TGTGCCAGTAGTCGGACAGCACCAACCTACGAGCAGTACTTC | CASSRTAPTYEQYF
NA | TRBJ2-1 | TRBV4-3 | NA | TGCGCCAGCAGCCAAGAACCTAGTCACACAACGTCCTACAATGAGCAGTTCTTC | CASSQEPSHTTSYNEQFF
NA | TRBJ2-1 | TRBV5-1 | TRBD1 | TGCGCCAGCAGCTTGGGGGACAGGTACAATGAGCAGTTCTTC | CASSLGDRYNEQFF
NA | TRBJ1-1 | TRBV5-6 | NA | TGTGCCAGCAGCTCTCGTTGGGCAGGCTCGTTGGAAGCTTTCTTT | CASSSRWAGSLEAFF
NA | TRBJ1-2 | TRBV4-3 | NA | TGCGCCAGCAGCCAAGACAGGGTCCCCTGGGACTATGGCTACACCTTC | CASSQDRVPWDYGYTF
NA | TRBJ1-6 | TRBV7-2 | NA | TGTGCCAGCAGCTTAGGTCAACAGGGTTCACCCCTCCACTTT | CASSLGQQGSPLHF
NA | TRBJ2-1 | TRBV4-1 | TRBD2 | TGCGCCAGCAGCAACGGACTAGCGGGGCCAGATTTCCACAATGAGCAGTTCTTC | CASSNGLAGPDFHNEQFF
few | TRBJ2-7 | TRBV29-1 | NA | TGCAGCGTTGAAGCAGTACAGGGTTACGAGCAGTACTTC | CSVEAVQGYEQYF
NA | TRBJ2-4 | TRBV4-2 | NA | TGTGCCAGCAGCCAAGATGGCAGGGAAAGAACCAAAAACATTCAGTACTTC | CASSQDGRERTKNIQYF
NA | TRBJ2-7 | TRBV6-2/TRBV6-3 | TRBD1 | TGTGCCAGCAGCCTCATTAACAGGGGGTACGAGCAGTACTTC | CASSLINRGYEQYF
NA | TRBJ1-1 | TRBV18 | NA | TGTGCCAGCTCACCGACCAGGGATCTGAACACTGAAGCTTTCTTT | CASSPTRDLNTEAFF
once | TRBJ2-5 | TRBV14 | NA | TGTGCCAGCAGCCACTTCCAGACCCAGTACTTC | CASSHFQTQYF
NA | TRBJ2-1 | TRBV7-9 | NA | TGTGCCAGCAGTCTAACGACTGGCGGGTACTACAATGAGCAGTTCTTC | CASSLTTGGYYNEQFF
once | TRBJ1-2 | TRBV6-5 | TRBD1 | TGTGCCAGCAGTCAGAGAGGGGGCAACTATGGCTACACCTTC | CASSQRGGNYGYTF
few | TRBJ2-1 | TRBV5-1 | NA | TGCGCCAGCAGCCAGAACGGGAGACAGGGTCTCAATGAGCAGTTCTTC | CASSQNGRQGLNEQFF
NA | TRBJ1-6 | TRBV9 | NA | TGTGCCAGCAGCCCTTCGAACTCCTATAATTCACCCCTCCACTTT | CASSPSNSYNSPLHF
NA | TRBJ1-1 | TRBV28 | TRBD1 | TGTGCCAGCTGCAGGGACAGCTTCACTGAAGCTTTCTTT | CASCRDSFTEAFF
NA | TRBJ2-2 | TRBV4-3 | NA | TGCGCCAGCAGCCAGGGATGGAACACCGGGGAGCTGTTTTTT | CASSQGWNTGELFF
once | TRBJ2-3 | TRBV19 | NA | TGTGCCAGTAGTATGCAAAGGGACTTAAGCAGGACCCCCACAGATACGCAGTATTTT | CASSMQRDLSRTPTDTQYF